The 26 T cell receptor beta chains reported below all come from one sample, sequenced in a study of control samples from healthy donors and cancer patients. The table came from immunoSEQ multiplex PCR; TCRdb's copy has only in-frame clones and leaves some out. The sample holds about 220,000 clones, roughly 94% seen once. The sample taken for sequencing was blood. These TCRs come from a man aged 50 to 60 in good health.

The V call is TRBV19, the J call TRBJ1-5, with D possibly TRBD1 on 6 matching bases. The CDR3 sequence is 15 residues long. The ends were cut back, 2 bases at V and 2 bases at J, with 10 bases in the middle. Germline V gives CDR1 LNHDA, CDR2 SQIVND (reference sequence). DNA of the CDR3: TGTGCCAGTAGTATATGGACAGTTGGCAATCAGCCCCAGCATTTT. This translates into CASSIWTVGNQPQHF.

V gene TRBV18 combines with J gene TRBJ1-6, with 8 bases identical to TRBD1. Germline V CDR1 and CDR2: KGHSH, LQKENI. The ends lost 4 bases at V and 9 bases at J; junction bases unmatched: 8. The CDR3 has 15 amino acids. The chain's CDR3 is CASSLGQGHVSPLHF. CDR3 nucleotides: TGTGCCAGCTCACTCGGACAGGGACATGTTTCACCCCTCCACTTT. Combining the CDR3 with reference TRBV18 and TRBJ1-6 gives the whole variable domain NAGVMQNPRHLVRRRGQEARLRCSPMKGHSHVYWYRQLPEEGLKFMVYLQKENIIDESGMPKERFSAEFPKEGPSILRIQQVVRGDSAAYFCASSLGQGHVSPLHFGNGTRLTVT.

This clone showed up just once. The chain links TRBV10-2 to TRBJ1-4; TRBD1 aligns across 8 bases. V dropped 3 bases and J dropped 7; count of bases not matched to a gene: 7. The CDR3 consists of 15 residues. Germline-derived CDR1 and CDR2 are WSHSY and SAAADI. The chain's CDR3 is CASSERGRGPEKLFF. CDR3 in DNA: TGCGCCAGCAGTGAACGGGGCAGGGGGCCTGAAAAACTGTTTTTT.

The CDR3 reads CATSVGGQWGDTQYF. The CDR3 DNA reads TGTGCCACCAGTGTAGGAGGACAGTGGGGAGATACGCAGTATTTT. This rearrangement joins TRBV24-1 to TRBJ2-3; D is perhaps TRBD1 (6 bases). The V end was cut by 5 bases, the J end by 5 bases, with 16 bases between. CDR1 is KGHDR, CDR2 SFDVKD, per germline. CDR3 length: 15 amino acids.

V is TRBV6-5 and J is TRBJ2-1, with D possibly TRBD1 on 6 matching bases. The CDR3 has 16 residues. Looked up from germline, CDR1 is MNHEY and CDR2 is SVGAGI. Trimming stripped 0 bases from V and 3 bases from J, with 12 bases between. CDR3 sequence: CASSYSIGQIYNEQFF. CDR3 DNA sequence: TGTGCCAGCAGTTACTCGATAGGACAGATCTACAATGAGCAGTTCTTC.

The rearrangement uses TRBV19 and TRBJ1-1; D uncertain. The germline V gene encodes CDR1 LNHDA and CDR2 SQIVND (reference sequence). Trimming removed 7 bases at V and 4 bases at J, with 19 bases between. This CDR3 region has 15 residues. CDR3 sequence: CASIPSGGRGTEAFF. The CDR3 DNA sequence: TGTGCCAGTATTCCGTCCGGAGGGAGAGGCACTGAAGCTTTCTTT.

V gene TRBV5-1 combines with J gene TRBJ1-4; the D gene is possibly TRBD1 (6 bases). Germline V gives CDR1 SGHRS, CDR2 YFSETQ. The V and J ends lost 4 bases and 8 bases respectively, with 18 bases between them. The CDR3 length is 15 residues. The CDR3 reads CASSKPVGGGEKLFF. The CDR3 DNA is TGCGCCAGCAGCAAGCCTGTGGGGGGCGGCGAAAAACTGTTTTTT.

The rearrangement uses TRBV6-2 or TRBV6-3 and TRBJ1-2, with 9 nucleotides matching TRBD1. The V and J ends lost 5 bases and 7 bases, in that order; junction bases with no gene match: 5. CDR1 MNHEY and CDR2 SVGEGT come from the germline V gene. The CDR3 spans 13 residues. DNA for the CDR3: TGTGCCAGCAGTCCACAGGGGGCTGGTGGCTACACCTTC. Translating gives CASSPQGAGGYTF.

This clone has only one observation. The chain links TRBV5-5 to TRBJ1-4, with D possibly matching TRBD1 (6 bases). Germline V gene sequence: CDR1 SGHKS, CDR2 YYEKEE (reference sequence). V lost 0 bases and J 6 bases, leaving 15 bases between the germline ends. The CDR3 spans 16 residues. The CDR3 DNA is TGTGCCAGCAGCTTGGCGACAGGTAGATCATATGAAAAACTGTTTTTT. Its protein product is CASSLATGRSYEKLFF.

This rearrangement joins TRBV9 to TRBJ2-6, with TRBD1 as a possible D gene (6 bases). The length of the CDR3 is 19 residues. The germline CDR1 and CDR2 sequences are SGDLS and YYNGEE. Trimming stripped 3 bases from V and 0 bases from J, with 19 bases between. The CDR3 sequence: CASSAPYERGNSGANVLTF. DNA of the CDR3: TGTGCCAGCAGCGCTCCTTATGAAAGGGGGAACTCTGGGGCCAACGTCCTGACTTTC.

A single count supports this clone. The gene calls are TRBV6-1 and TRBJ2-6, with D maybe TRBD2 (7 bases). This CDR3 is 17 amino acids long. Deletions cut 4 bases from V and 0 bases from J, with 13 bases between. Germline V CDR1 and CDR2: MNHNS, SASEGT. The CDR3 nucleotides are TGTGCCAGCAGTGCAGGGAGGGGGAGCTCTGGGGCCAACGTCCTGACTTTC. It is translated as CASSAGRGSSGANVLTF.

The V and J genes are TRBV24-1 and TRBJ2-3; TRBD2 aligns across 8 bases. CDR1 and CDR2 from the germline V gene are KGHDR and SFDVKD. The CDR3 runs to 14 residues. J gave up 5 bases and V 7 bases, and 7 bases lay outside the gene matches. The chain's CDR3 is CATRSSGGGDTQYF. DNA for the CDR3: TGTGCCACCAGGTCGAGCGGGGGTGGAGATACGCAGTATTTT.

This clone was seen only once. J is TRBJ1-1 and V is TRBV19, with D unclear. The germline V gene has CDR1 LNHDA and CDR2 SQIVND (reference sequence). This CDR3 is 14 amino acids long. V shed 5 bases and J shed 1 base, with 11 bases lying between them. In DNA, the CDR3 is TGTGCCAGTAGTCTCGGACGGAAGAACACTGAAGCTTTCTTT. Its translation: CASSLGRKNTEAFF.

The chain joins TRBV2 to TRBJ2-5; D remains unclear. Germline V CDR1 and CDR2: SNHLY, FYNNEI. The V gene lost 8 bases and the J gene lost 2 bases, with 12 bases spanning the gap. CDR3 length: 13 residues. As DNA, the CDR3 is TGTGCCAGCGAAAGAAATGAGCAAGAGACCCAGTACTTC. Protein sequence: CASERNEQETQYF.

The chain combines TRBV3-1 (or the pseudogene TRBV3-2) with TRBJ1-6; D unclear. The CDR3 runs to 13 residues. V was trimmed by 3 bases and J by 7 bases, leaving 7 bases between them. In germline, CDR1 is LGHDT, CDR2 YNNKEL (reference sequence). The CDR3 DNA reads as TGTGCCAGCAGCCAGAGCTTAAATTCACCCCTCCACTTT. Translating gives CASSQSLNSPLHF.

A few counts support this clone. The V gene is TRBV5-1, the J gene TRBJ2-1, with D perhaps matching TRBD1 or TRBD2 (5 bases each). The CDR3 contains 15 residues. Germline V gene lookup returns CDR1 SGHRS and CDR2 YFSETQ. V was shortened by 3 bases and J by 0 bases, with 10 bases between the two germline ends. DNA for the CDR3: TGCGCCAGCAGCTCTGGGACCGCCTCCTACAATGAGCAGTTCTTC. Its translation is CASSSGTASYNEQFF.

The chain combines TRBV5-1 with TRBJ2-7; 10 bases agree with TRBD1. CDR1 is SGHRS and CDR2 is YFSETQ in the germline V gene. The junction had 4 bases not matched to a gene; V was cut back by 4 bases and J by 0 bases. The CDR3 spans 15 residues. This chain's CDR3 is CASSGRTGGSYEQYF. The DNA for the CDR3 is TGCGCCAGCAGCGGGAGGACAGGGGGCTCCTACGAGCAGTACTTC.

The chain couples TRBV5-4 to TRBJ1-4, with unresolved D. The V gene's germline CDR1 is SGHNT and CDR2 YYREEE (reference sequence). V was shortened by 0 bases and J by 8 bases, with 20 bases between the two germline ends. The CDR3 runs 17 residues. CDR3 region: CASSLGGGPRVREKLFF. For the CDR3, the DNA is TGTGCCAGCAGCTTGGGCGGTGGGCCCCGCGTGCGGGAAAAACTGTTTTTT. Variable domain in full (rest from reference TRBV5-4 and TRBJ1-4): ETGVTQSPTHLIKTRGQQVTLRCSSQSGHNTVSWYQQALGQGPQFIFQYYREEENGRGNFPPRFSGLQFPNYSSELNVNALELDDSALYLCASSLGGGPRVREKLFFGSGTQLSVL.

This chain links TRBV27 with TRBJ2-3; TRBD1 agrees at 9 bases. The CDR3 loop spans 14 amino acids. CDR1 and CDR2 (germline): MNHEY, SMNVEV (reference sequence). The V and J ends lost 5 bases and 13 bases, in that order; junction bases with no gene match: 13. Here the CDR3 reads CASSPSLGQGRKYF. In DNA form, the CDR3 reads TGTGCCAGCAGTCCTTCCCTCGGACAGGGGAGGAAGTATTTT.

This clone has more than one count but fewer than ten. The chain has TRBV11-2 and TRBJ2-2, with TRBD2 matching 8 bases. The trim removed 3 bases at V and 6 bases at J, leaving 9 bases unmatched. CDR1 is SGHAT and CDR2 is FQNNGV in the germline V gene. The CDR3 has 16 amino acids. CDR3 nucleotides: TGTGCCAGCAGCTTTGACGGGGGGGCTATGGCCGGGGAGCTGTTTTTT. Encoded protein: CASSFDGGAMAGELFF.

The chain links TRBV15 to TRBJ1-4; D perhaps matches TRBD1 (5 bases). CDR1 is LNHNV and CDR2 is YYDKDF in the germline V gene (reference sequence). The CDR3 runs 15 residues. Trimming took 1 base from V and 11 from J, leaving 17 bases between them. The CDR3 nucleotides are TGTGCCACCAGCAGAGTCCGGGACCCTGGCCCCAAACTGTTTTTT. Its protein product is CATSRVRDPGPKLFF.

The CDR3 protein is CASSEQGTRDKNIQYF. The CDR3 DNA follows: TGTGCCAGCAGTGAACAGGGGACAAGGGACAAAAACATTCAGTACTTC. The rearrangement joins TRBV6-1 to TRBJ2-4; possibly TRBD1 for D (6 bases). The CDR3 consists of 16 residues. Per the germline V gene, CDR1 is MNHNS and CDR2 is SASEGT. Trimming left V 2 bases short and J 3 bases short, with 14 bases between.

The chain uses TRBV3-1 (or the pseudogene TRBV3-2) and TRBJ1-1; D remains ambiguous. The ends were cut back, 3 bases at V and 0 bases at J, with 8 bases in the middle. The CDR3 loop spans 14 amino acids. CDR1 and CDR2 from the germline V gene are LGHDT and YNNKEL (reference sequence). The CDR3 DNA sequence: TGTGCCAGCAGCCAGAGGGAACTGAACACTGAAGCTTTCTTT. It encodes CASSQRELNTEAFF.

This rearrangement joins TRBV7-2 to TRBJ1-2, with 7 positions matching TRBD1. From germline, CDR1 is SGHTA and CDR2 FQGNSA. This CDR3 is built from 15 residues. Trimming took 2 bases from V and 5 from J; bases not matched to a gene: 8. The CDR3 DNA sequence: TGTGCCAGCAGCTTAAGGGAGGGGGCAGGATATGGCTACACCTTC. Encoded protein: CASSLREGAGYGYTF.

The rearrangement joins TRBV3-1 (or the pseudogene TRBV3-2) to TRBJ1-4, with TRBD1 matching over 9 bases. Germline V gene sequence: CDR1 LGHDT, CDR2 YNNKEL (reference sequence). The CDR3 spans 14 residues. With 4 bases clipped from V and 7 bases from J, the junction kept 4 bases outside the gene matches. The CDR3 loop reads CASSRGQGGEKLFF. The CDR3 bases are TGTGCCAGCAGCCGGGGACAGGGAGGTGAAAAACTGTTTTTT.

CDR3 DNA sequence: TGCGCCAGCAGTTTCACAGGGGGTAAATCGAGCTCTGGAAACACCATATATTTT. It codes for CASSFTGGKSSSGNTIYF. This chain uses TRBV10-2 with TRBJ1-3; TRBD1 aligns across 8 bases. The trim removed 5 bases at V and 0 bases at J, leaving 12 bases unmatched. CDR3 length equals 18 residues. CDR1 and CDR2 from the germline V gene are WSHSY and SAAADI.